The clone carrying this T cell receptor beta chain was detected many times. TCRdb ran MiXCR on the PCR reads and lists one entry per CDR3 protein. The table has a few hundred thousand distinct CDR3 sequences, 24% seen once. The CDR3 is 16 residues long. The germline gives CDR1 MDHEN, CDR2 SYDVKM. With 4 bases clipped from V and 5 bases from J, the junction kept 7 bases outside the gene matches. The data stem from a study of molecular identifiers for immune sequencing clone quantification. Source material: naive CD8+ T cells from blood, with Jurkat cell RNA spiked in. This sample's subset: FACS-sorted CD8+CD4-CCR7+CD45RA+ naive T cells. This TCR was recovered from a human donor in good health. Some libraries in this study had Jurkat cell RNA spiked in. The rearrangement uses TRBV28 and TRBJ2-3; 12 nucleotides match TRBD2. The CDR3: CASSSQLAGGEDTQYF. The CDR3 bases are TGTGCCAGCAGTTCCCAACTAGCGGGAGGAGAAGATACGCAGTATTTT.